The source of this TCR beta chain is a study of T cells in Graves' hyperthyroidism and ophthalmopathy. The CDR3 is 13 amino acids. Per the germline V gene, CDR1 is MGHRA and CDR2 is YSYEKL. The ends were cut back, 1 base at V and 6 bases at J, with 9 bases in the middle. Regions amplified from RNA transcripts were the TCR beta CDR3 regions. The study used the HTBI primer set for a first-round RT-PCR of the TCR CDR3. Using its own MiXCR run on the multiplex PCR reads, TCRdb lists one record per CDR3 protein. Here the sample spans under 750,000 distinct CDR3 sequences, approximately 18% being singletons.

Sequenced sample: blood. The sequence came from a woman in her 50s with Graves' hyperthyroidism that later progressed to Graves' ophthalmopathy. The rearrangement joins TRBV4-1 to TRBJ1-2; TRBD1 might be the D (5 bases). CDR3: CASSQVRGDGYTF. Written as DNA, the CDR3 is TGCGCCAGCAGCCAAGTCCGGGGGGATGGCTACACCTTC.